Listed below are T cell receptor beta chains from one sample, sequenced in a study of OX40 agonist ivuxolimab in advanced cancers. The repertoire was sequenced with immunoSEQ multiplex PCR; TCRdb's copy has only in-frame clones and lacks some. The data contain around 56,000 clones, approximately 83% of them singletons. The sample was CD4+ or CD8+ T cells sorted from blood, taken in a trial of the OX40 agonist ivuxolimab. The receptor source for this set is an adult with an advanced solid tumor such as melanoma, head and neck, liver or kidney cancer. Each CDR3 is given with its conserved first and last residue. The D gene is left open where the match is weak. Size is stated for part of the rows, as once, few or many counts, or as a class when the clone is expanded.

v_call	d_call	clone_size	j_call	cdr3_aa	cdr3_nt
TRBV11-2	NA	NA	TRBJ2-3	CASSFSGSSTDTQYF	TGTGCCAGCAGCTTCAGCGGTAGTAGCACAGATACGCAGTATTTT
TRBV6-1	TRBD2	NA	TRBJ2-3	CASSRLAGNTDTQYF	TGTGCCAGCAGTCGACTAGCGGGTAACACAGATACGCAGTATTTT
TRBV28	NA	NA	TRBJ2-7	CASSSEGEWNEQYF	TGTGCCAGCAGTTCCGAAGGGGAGTGGAACGAGCAGTACTTC
TRBV5-4	NA	NA	TRBJ1-3	CASSSSVGGNTIYF	TGTGCCAGCAGCTCCTCGGTGGGTGGAAACACCATATATTTT
TRBV2	TRBD2	NA	TRBJ2-7	CASRREAGQSYEQYF	TGTGCCAGCCGGCGGGAGGCAGGGCAATCCTACGAGCAGTACTTC
TRBV7-2	TRBD2	NA	TRBJ2-5	CASSGGLAGGPRQETQYF	TGTGCCAGCAGCGGGGGACTAGCGGGAGGGCCAAGGCAAGAGACCCAGTACTTC
TRBV21-1	NA	few	TRBJ2-3	CVRTDTQYF	TGTGTCAGAACGGATACGCAGTATTTT
TRBV28	NA	NA	TRBJ1-5	CASSFAESGQPQHF	TGTGCCAGCAGTTTCGCAGAGTCGGGCCAGCCCCAGCATTTT
TRBV7-2	TRBD2	NA	TRBJ2-7	CASSLAQFSGGAYEQYF	TGTGCCAGCAGCTTAGCGCAGTTTAGCGGGGGAGCATACGAGCAGTACTTC
TRBV28	TRBD1	NA	TRBJ2-7	CASSSGTGRADEQYF	TGTGCCAGCAGTTCTGGGACAGGGAGGGCGGACGAGCAGTACTTC
TRBV4-2	TRBD2	NA	TRBJ2-1	CASSQGASGISYNEQFF	TGTGCCAGCAGCCAGGGTGCTAGCGGGATTTCCTACAATGAGCAGTTCTTC
TRBV19	NA	NA	TRBJ2-7	CASSASGIPDEQYF	TGTGCCAGTAGTGCCTCGGGGATCCCTGACGAGCAGTACTTC
TRBV7-7	TRBD1	NA	TRBJ2-5	CASSLVWTGGAGGETQYF	TGTGCTAGCAGCTTAGTATGGACAGGGGGCGCCGGGGGAGAGACCCAGTACTTC
TRBV19	NA	once	TRBJ1-5	CASSIARDQPQHF	TGTGCCAGTAGTATAGCCAGGGACCAGCCCCAGCATTTT
TRBV30	TRBD2	NA	TRBJ2-7	CAWNSGRAYEQYF	TGTGCCTGGAATAGCGGGAGGGCTTACGAGCAGTACTTC
TRBV7-8	TRBD1	once	TRBJ1-6	CASSLGQGENSPLHF	TGTGCCAGCAGCTTAGGACAGGGCGAGAATTCACCCCTCCACTTT
TRBV29-1	NA	NA	TRBJ1-1	CSVEGTVTEAFF	TGCAGCGTTGAAGGGACAGTGACTGAAGCTTTCTTT
TRBV19	NA	NA	TRBJ1-4	CASSQGVEKLFF	TGTGCCAGTAGCCAGGGAGTTGAAAAACTGTTTTTT
TRBV29-1	NA	NA	TRBJ1-4	CSGGDLTNEKLFF	TGCAGCGGGGGGGACCTAACTAATGAAAAACTGTTTTTT
TRBV28	TRBD1	few	TRBJ2-3	CASSLRGHPDTQYF	TGTGCCAGCAGTTTAAGGGGGCATCCAGATACGCAGTATTTT
TRBV5-6	TRBD1	NA	TRBJ1-1	CASSHTGTENTEAFF	TGTGCCAGCAGCCACACCGGGACAGAGAACACTGAAGCTTTCTTT
TRBV27	NA	NA	TRBJ2-1	CASSTLKGAPVNEQFF	TGTGCCAGCAGTACCCTCAAGGGAGCGCCCGTCAATGAGCAGTTCTTC
TRBV5-1	TRBD1	NA	TRBJ2-7	CASSLAQGAEQYF	TGCGCCAGCAGCTTGGCGCAGGGGGCCGAGCAGTACTTC
TRBV9	TRBD2	once	TRBJ2-5	CASSARGLADQETQYF	TGTGCCAGCAGCGCTCGGGGACTAGCGGACCAAGAGACCCAGTACTTC
TRBV28	TRBD1	few	TRBJ1-2	CASTRQGGGYTF	TGTGCCAGCACTAGACAGGGCGGAGGCTACACCTTC
TRBV19	NA	once	TRBJ2-1	CASSNSWSSYNEQFF	TGTGCCAGTAGTAATAGCTGGAGCTCCTACAATGAGCAGTTCTTC
TRBV9	TRBD1	NA	TRBJ1-1	CASSVGQGARTEAFF	TGTGCCAGCAGCGTAGGGCAGGGGGCGCGGACTGAAGCTTTCTTT
TRBV9	TRBD1	NA	TRBJ1-1	CASSGDRGLPRKGTEAFF	TGTGCCAGCAGCGGTGACAGGGGGCTCCCTCGGAAGGGCACTGAAGCTTTCTTT
TRBV23-1	TRBD1	once	TRBJ2-6	CASSRGQGPNVLTF	TGCGCCAGCAGTCGAGGACAGGGACCGAACGTCCTGACTTTC
TRBV5-1	TRBD1	NA	TRBJ2-5	CASSWSEGASETQYF	TGCGCCAGCAGCTGGTCCGAGGGGGCGTCAGAGACCCAGTACTTC
TRBV7-9	NA	NA	TRBJ2-5	CASSSPGPSQETQYF	TGTGCCAGCAGCTCCCCGGGGCCGTCCCAAGAGACCCAGTACTTC
TRBV19	NA	NA	TRBJ2-2	CASSIGGRTGELFF	TGTGCCAGTAGTATCGGAGGGCGTACCGGGGAGCTGTTTTTT
TRBV27	TRBD1	NA	TRBJ1-5	CASIQTGALGQPQHF	TGTGCCAGCATCCAGACAGGGGCCCTCGGTCAGCCCCAGCATTTT
TRBV5-1	NA	NA	TRBJ1-6	CASSSDGNSPLHF	TGCGCCAGCAGCTCGGATGGGAATTCACCCCTCCACTTT
TRBV4-1	TRBD2	NA	TRBJ2-7	CASSQEGLAGGYEQYF	TGCGCCAGCAGCCAAGAGGGGCTAGCGGGGGGCTACGAGCAGTACTTC
TRBV28	NA	NA	TRBJ2-5	CASSLPPKEDQYF	TGTGCCAGCAGTTTACCCCCCAAGGAGGACCAGTACTTC
TRBV28	TRBD2	NA	TRBJ2-2	CASRRGGTSGRNTGELFF	TGTGCCAGCAGGAGGGGTGGGACTAGCGGGAGGAACACCGGGGAGCTGTTTTTT
TRBV6-5	NA	NA	TRBJ1-6	CASSHNREHNSPLHF	TGTGCCAGCAGTCACAACAGAGAGCATAATTCACCCCTCCACTTT
TRBV19	NA	once	TRBJ1-6	CASSTLFNSPLHF	TGTGCCAGTAGTACACTTTTCAATTCACCCCTCCACTTT
TRBV6-5	NA	few	TRBJ1-2	CASSRGAPPYGYTF	TGTGCCAGCAGCCGAGGGGCACCCCCATATGGCTACACCTTC
TRBV28	NA	NA	TRBJ1-5	CASSTDRGHQPQHF	TGTGCCAGCAGTACCGACCGGGGGCATCAGCCCCAGCATTTT
TRBV19	NA	NA	TRBJ1-2	CASTDLREWSGYTF	TGTGCCAGTACCGACCTAAGGGAATGGTCTGGCTACACCTTC
TRBV6-6	NA	NA	TRBJ2-7	CASSYPPNEQYF	TGTGCCAGCAGTTACCCTCCCAACGAGCAGTACTTC
TRBV11-2	NA	NA	TRBJ1-5	CASSLGNQPQHF	TGTGCCAGCAGCTTAGGCAATCAGCCCCAGCATTTT
TRBV2	TRBD1	NA	TRBJ1-1	CASSEYAGGLEAFF	TGTGCCAGCAGTGAATATGCAGGGGGGCTTGAAGCTTTCTTT
TRBV29-1	TRBD2	few	TRBJ2-1	CSVEASGALSYNEQFF	TGCAGCGTTGAGGCTAGCGGAGCCCTATCCTACAATGAGCAGTTCTTC
TRBV2	TRBD1	few	TRBJ1-2	CASRAGTENYGYTF	TGTGCCAGCAGAGCGGGGACAGAAAACTATGGCTACACCTTC
TRBV28	NA	NA	TRBJ2-7	CASAEAPTGLAYEQYF	TGTGCCAGTGCCGAGGCCCCTACGGGTTTGGCCTACGAGCAGTACTTC
TRBV7-9	NA	NA	TRBJ1-6	CASSWGSSYNSPLHF	TGTGCCAGCAGCTGGGGAAGCTCCTATAATTCACCCCTCCACTTT
TRBV5-1	NA	NA	TRBJ2-5	CASSLDPAVTQETQYF	TGCGCCAGCAGCTTGGATCCAGCGGTAACCCAAGAGACCCAGTACTTC
TRBV6-1	NA	NA	TRBJ1-4	CASSESPTDVKLFF	TGTGCCAGCAGTGAATCTCCTACGGATGTAAAACTGTTTTTT
TRBV7-3	NA	NA	TRBJ2-2	CASSFLETGELFF	TGTGCCAGCAGCTTTCTAGAGACCGGGGAGCTGTTTTTT
TRBV5-4	NA	once	TRBJ1-6	CATHEGGAVNSPLHF	TGTGCCACCCACGAGGGGGGTGCGGTTAATTCACCCCTCCACTTT
TRBV28	NA	NA	TRBJ1-5	CASIPGRRYSNQPQHF	TGTGCCAGTATACCTGGACGGCGGTATAGCAATCAGCCCCAGCATTTT
TRBV11-2	NA	NA	TRBJ1-6	CASSPGYNSPLHF	TGTGCCAGCAGCCCGGGCTATAACTCACCCCTCCACTTT
TRBV9	TRBD2	NA	TRBJ2-7	CASSAEALGGSEQYF	TGTGCCAGCAGCGCTGAGGCGCTCGGGGGGAGTGAGCAGTACTTC
TRBV28	NA	few	TRBJ1-2	CASSLHQGPFNYGYTF	TGTGCCAGCAGTTTACATCAGGGCCCCTTTAACTATGGCTACACCTTC
TRBV13	NA	NA	TRBJ2-2	CASSPGTTRLNTGELFF	TGTGCCAGCAGCCCAGGGACAACAAGGTTGAACACCGGGGAGCTGTTTTTT
TRBV6-5	NA	NA	TRBJ1-2	CASSYSKGFLGYTF	TGTGCCAGCAGTTACTCGAAGGGGTTCCTTGGCTACACCTTC
TRBV28	TRBD1	once	TRBJ1-4	CASSLDRVYEKLFF	TGTGCCAGCAGTCTGGACAGGGTGTATGAAAAACTGTTTTTT